This T cell receptor (beta chain) was sequenced for a study of blood T cell repertoires in COVID-19. Recruitment covered under 25 US areas and drew participants whose ages spanned roughly 18 to 90 years. Assignment of participants to cohorts was predicated upon participant-reported clinical history. Per the study methods: It was from reference gene primer amplification that nucleated cell counts were estimated. Only in-frame clones appear in the TCRdb table, and some are missing; sequencing was by immunoSEQ multiplex PCR. The DNA gave D and trimming, while V, J and clone size come from that table. The table shows around 300,000 clones, with almost 90% occurring only once. CDR1 and CDR2 from the germline V gene are MDHEN and SYDVKM. The V end lost 5 bases, the J end lost 6 bases, and 14 bases lay between the germline ends. This CDR3 region has 13 residues.

This receptor was obtained from a woman younger than 35 with acute COVID-19. The rearrangement joins TRBV28 to TRBJ2-7; tentatively, D is TRBD2 (5 bases). The sequenced material came from PBMCs or T cells enriched from blood (not recorded which). CDR3 nucleotide sequence: TGTGCCAGCAGTCCGGACGGAGGAATCGAGCAGTACTTC. This gives the protein CASSPDGGIEQYF.